This record covers a single TCR beta chain. The antigen is not known. The record originates from a study of radiotherapy plus CTLA-4 blockade in lung cancer. At the level of the study: Objective response rate was 18%; disease control rate, 25% to 35%.

Focal radiation with ipilimumab CTLA-4 blockade was given to patients with chemo-refractory metastatic non-small-cell lung cancer. Measured with immunoSEQ multiplex PCR; TCRdb has only the in-frame clones, and not every one. This sample has 75,000 to 100,000 clones, with about 86% found just once. Study-wide results and caveats: With interferon-beta, early dynamics of blood T cell clones were reported to best predict response. Radiotherapy plus ipilimumab was followed by expansion in blood of tumor-derived TCR clones.

V dropped 4 bases and J dropped 7 bases, with 18 bases sitting between them. The length of the CDR3 is 15 residues. Germline CDR1 is SGHNT and CDR2 is YYREEE (reference sequence). Specimen: peripheral blood, collected from a patient treated with radiotherapy plus ipilimumab. This sequence originates from a human donor with non-small cell lung cancer that progressed on radiotherapy plus ipilimumab. The genes are TRBV5-4 and TRBJ2-1; either TRBD1 or TRBD2 may fit D (5 bases each). The CDR3 region is CASSAGTDGRNEQFF. CDR3 nucleotides: TGTGCCAGCAGCGCCGGGACCGATGGTAGAAATGAGCAGTTCTTC.